This T cell receptor (beta chain) came from a study of blood T cell repertoires in COVID-19. For the study at large: Samples came from the United States, Italy and Spain, spanning acute and convalescent COVID-19. The analysed material was cDNA or gDNA that came from T cells, B-cell-depleted T cells, or PBMCs.

Seattle enrolled patients during active infection and tracked them longitudinally. This CDR3 region has 14 residues. The germline CDR1 and CDR2 sequences are SGHTA and FQGTGA. V lost 5 bases and J 3 bases, leaving 13 bases between the germline ends. Per the study methods: Reference gene primer amplification gave nucleated cell count estimates. This table comes from immunoSEQ multiplex PCR, and its TCRdb copy is limited to in-frame clones, with some not included. Clone size and V and J calls were adopted from that table, with D and trimming inferred from the DNA. The sample lists hundreds of thousands of clones, over 80% occurring once. This clone was picked up a small number of times.

Sequences were obtained from peripheral blood. This sequence joins TRBV7-3 and TRBJ1-1, with D possibly TRBD1 on 6 matching bases. This sequence originates from a young woman with COVID-19, enrolled during active disease. The CDR3 loop reads CASSIQGGDTEAFF. In DNA, the CDR3 is TGTGCCAGCAGCATACAGGGAGGGGACACTGAAGCTTTCTTT.